The source of this T cell receptor (beta chain) is a study of blood T cell repertoires in COVID-19. About the study: The United States, Italy and Spain provided the acute and convalescent COVID-19 samples. From T cells, B-cell-depleted T cells, or PBMCs came the material, which was cDNA or gDNA.

In the original workflow: Reference gene primer amplification yielded estimated nucleated cell counts. Repertoires were generated with immunoSEQ multiplex PCR, while TCRdb's copy carries only in-frame clones and drops some. V, J and clone size derive from that table, while D and trimming were established from the DNA sequence. The sample lists some 80,000 clones; approximately 80% were seen once. The CDR3 covers 15 residues. Germline CDR1 reads SGHRS; CDR2 reads YFSETQ. V shed 4 bases and J 4 bases; nucleotides not matched to a gene: 6. This chain joins TRBV5-1 and TRBJ1-1; 11 nucleotides line up with TRBD1. Sequenced: peripheral blood. The receptor comes from a woman aged 65 to 85 with acute or convalescent COVID-19. The CDR3 region is CASSSSGTGGTEAFF. DNA for the CDR3: TGCGCCAGCAGCAGTTCCGGGACAGGGGGCACTGAAGCTTTCTTT.